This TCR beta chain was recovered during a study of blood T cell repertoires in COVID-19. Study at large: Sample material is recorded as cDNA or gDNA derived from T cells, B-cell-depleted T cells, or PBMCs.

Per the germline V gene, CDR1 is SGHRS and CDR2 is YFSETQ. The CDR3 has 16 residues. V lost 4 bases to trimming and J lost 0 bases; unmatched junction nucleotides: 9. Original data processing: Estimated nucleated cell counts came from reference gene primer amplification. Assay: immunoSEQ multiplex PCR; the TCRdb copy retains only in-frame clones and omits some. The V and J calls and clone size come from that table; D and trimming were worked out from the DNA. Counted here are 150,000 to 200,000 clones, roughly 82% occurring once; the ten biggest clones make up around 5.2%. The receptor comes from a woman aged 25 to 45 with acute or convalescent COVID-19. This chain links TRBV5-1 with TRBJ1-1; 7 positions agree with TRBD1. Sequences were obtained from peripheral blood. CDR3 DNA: TGCGCCAGCAGCCCCATGTTGACAGGGCTGAACACTGAAGCTTTCTTT. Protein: CASSPMLTGLNTEAFF.